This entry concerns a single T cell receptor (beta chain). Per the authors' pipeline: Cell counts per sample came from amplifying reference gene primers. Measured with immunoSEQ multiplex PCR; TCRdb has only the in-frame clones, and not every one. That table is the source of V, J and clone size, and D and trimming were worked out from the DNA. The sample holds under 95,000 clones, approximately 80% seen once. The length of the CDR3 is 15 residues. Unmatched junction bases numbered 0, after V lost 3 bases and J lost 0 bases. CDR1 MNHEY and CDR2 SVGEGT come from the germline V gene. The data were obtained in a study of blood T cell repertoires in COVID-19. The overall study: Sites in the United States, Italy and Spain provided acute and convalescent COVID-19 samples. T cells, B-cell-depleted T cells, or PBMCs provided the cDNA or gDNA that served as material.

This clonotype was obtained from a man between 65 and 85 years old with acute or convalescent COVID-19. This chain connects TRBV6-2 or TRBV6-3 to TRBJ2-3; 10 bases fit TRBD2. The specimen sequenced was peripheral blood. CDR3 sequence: CASSYSGGSTDTQYF. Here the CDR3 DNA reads TGTGCCAGCAGTTATAGCGGGGGGAGCACAGATACGCAGTATTTT.